This TCR beta chain derives from a study of cytomegalovirus exposure and HLA in healthy donors. About the study: The early release's HLA-typed donors yielded 70 million to 85 million unique TCRs.

This clone showed up just once. Its specificity is not known. The study's findings and limits: A later analysis linked a missense DCLRE1C variant to TCR beta V- and J-gene trimming. There were some V segments, including TRBV6-2 and TRBV6-3, excluded as indistinguishable. TCR beta sequences reportedly predicted most subjects' HLA-A and HLA-B alleles accurately.

V lost 5 bases to trimming and J lost 5 bases; unmatched junction nucleotides: 6. Germline CDR1 ENHRY, CDR2 SYGVKD. The CDR3 length is 13 residues. It was with 60 Vbeta and 13 Jbeta primers that the PCR ran. Sequencing was performed with immunoSEQ multiplex PCR; in TCRdb, only in-frame clones are kept and a portion is missing. The sample lists 50,000 or so clones, about four fifths occurring once. The sample comprised PBMCs. The clonotype originates from a boy aged 5-17 years in good health and CMV-seropositive. This sequence joins TRBV10-3 and TRBJ2-7; 7 nucleotides line up with TRBD1. CDR3 in DNA: TGTGCCATCAGTATAACAGGGGACGACGAGCAGTACTTC. The encoded protein is CAISITGDDEQYF.